The text below deals with one TCR beta chain. These data originate in a study of blood T cell repertoires in COVID-19. Across the study: The United States, Italy and Spain provided the acute and convalescent COVID-19 samples. The analysed material was cDNA or gDNA that came from T cells, B-cell-depleted T cells, or PBMCs.

Losses at the gene ends were 7 bases for V and 7 bases for J; bases not matched to a gene: 14. Looked up from germline, CDR1 is KGHDR and CDR2 is SFDVKD. This CDR3 is 15 amino acids long. How the authors handled the data: Researchers report that nucleated cell counts were estimated from reference gene primer amplification. Sequencing was performed with immunoSEQ multiplex PCR; in TCRdb, only in-frame clones are kept and a portion is missing. V, J and clone size were drawn from that table, and D and trimming were deduced from the DNA. The repertoire holds 95,000 to 120,000 clones, 84% seen once, with over 7.5% in the top ten.

Sequenced material: peripheral blood. V is TRBV24-1 and J is TRBJ1-2; 7 bases agree with TRBD1. This clonotype was obtained from a woman in her forties with acute or convalescent COVID-19. CDR3: CATSDSGQKESGYTF. CDR3 DNA sequence: TGTGCCACCAGCGACTCGGGACAGAAGGAGAGTGGCTACACCTTC.